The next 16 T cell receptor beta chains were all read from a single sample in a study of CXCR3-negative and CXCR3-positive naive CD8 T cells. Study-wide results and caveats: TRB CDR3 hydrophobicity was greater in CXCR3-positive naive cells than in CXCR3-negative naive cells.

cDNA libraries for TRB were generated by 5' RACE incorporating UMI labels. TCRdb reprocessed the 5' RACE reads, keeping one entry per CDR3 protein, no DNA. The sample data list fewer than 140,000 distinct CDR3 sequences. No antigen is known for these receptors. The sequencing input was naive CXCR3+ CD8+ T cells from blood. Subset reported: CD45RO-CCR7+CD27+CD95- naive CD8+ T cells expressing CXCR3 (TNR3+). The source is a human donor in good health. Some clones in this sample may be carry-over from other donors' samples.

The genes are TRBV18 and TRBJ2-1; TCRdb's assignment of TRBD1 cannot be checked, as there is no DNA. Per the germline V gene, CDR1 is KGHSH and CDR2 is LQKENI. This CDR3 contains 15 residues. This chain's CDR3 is CAGSPRDRAYNEQFF.

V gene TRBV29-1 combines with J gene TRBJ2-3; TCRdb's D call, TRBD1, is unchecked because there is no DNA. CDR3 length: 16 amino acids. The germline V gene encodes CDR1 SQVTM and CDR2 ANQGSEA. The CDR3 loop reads CSVGRGQGNYTDTQYF.

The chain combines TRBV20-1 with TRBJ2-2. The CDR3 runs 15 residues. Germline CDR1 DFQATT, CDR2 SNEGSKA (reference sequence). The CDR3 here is CSARDPGDWTGELFF.

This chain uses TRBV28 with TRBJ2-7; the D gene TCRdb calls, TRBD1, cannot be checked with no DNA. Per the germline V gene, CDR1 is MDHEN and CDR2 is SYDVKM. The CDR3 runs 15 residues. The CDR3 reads CASSLGQYRESEQYF.

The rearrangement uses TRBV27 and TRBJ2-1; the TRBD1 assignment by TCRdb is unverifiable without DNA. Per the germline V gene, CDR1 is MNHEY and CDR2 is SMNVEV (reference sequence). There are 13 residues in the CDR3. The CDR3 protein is CASSLTGDYEQFF.

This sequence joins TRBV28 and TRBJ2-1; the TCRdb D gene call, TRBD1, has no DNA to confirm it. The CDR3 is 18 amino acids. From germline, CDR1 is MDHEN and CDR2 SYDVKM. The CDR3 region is CASSWDRGGRRSYNEQFF.

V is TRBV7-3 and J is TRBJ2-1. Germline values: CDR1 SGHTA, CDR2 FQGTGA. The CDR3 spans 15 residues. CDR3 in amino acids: CASSLGSGSYNEQFF.

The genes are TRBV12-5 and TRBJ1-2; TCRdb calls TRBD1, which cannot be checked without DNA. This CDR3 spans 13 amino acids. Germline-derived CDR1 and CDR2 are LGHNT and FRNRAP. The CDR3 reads CASGLVPREGYTF.

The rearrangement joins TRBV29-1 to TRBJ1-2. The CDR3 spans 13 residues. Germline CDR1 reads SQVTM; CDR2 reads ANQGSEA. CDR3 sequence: CSVLPDSNYGYTF.

CDR3 sequence: CASSLSGNQPQHF. The chain is built from TRBV21-1 and TRBJ1-5; TCRdb outputs TRBD1, but without DNA this stays unchecked. TRBV21-1 is a pseudogene segment. CDR3 length equals 13 residues.

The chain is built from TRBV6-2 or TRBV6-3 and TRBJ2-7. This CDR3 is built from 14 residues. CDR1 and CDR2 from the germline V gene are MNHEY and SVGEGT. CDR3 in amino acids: CASSGSRGAYEQYF.

The CDR3 loop is CASRQASHNEQFF. The rearrangement links TRBV7-9 to TRBJ2-1; TCRdb gives TRBD1 as the D gene, but with no DNA this cannot be confirmed. Germline CDR1 reads SEHNR; CDR2 reads FQNEAQ (reference sequence). CDR3 length: 13 amino acids. Together with reference TRBV7-9 and TRBJ2-1, the CDR3 gives the full variable domain: DTGVSQNPRHKITKRGQNVTFRCDPISEHNRLYWYRQTLGQGPEFLTYFQNEAQLEKSRLLSDRFSAERPKGSFSTLEIQRTEQGDSAMYLCASRQASHNEQFFGPGTRLTVL.

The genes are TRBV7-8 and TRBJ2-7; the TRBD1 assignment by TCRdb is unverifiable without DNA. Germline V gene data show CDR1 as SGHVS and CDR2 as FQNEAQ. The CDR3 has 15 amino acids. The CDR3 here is CASSERGVDDGEQYF. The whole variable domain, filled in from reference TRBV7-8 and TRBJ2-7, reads GAGVSQSPRYKVAKRGQDVALRCDPISGHVSLFWYQQALGQGPEFLTYFQNEAQLDKSGLPSDRFFAERPEGSVSTLKIQRTQQEDSAVYLCASSERGVDDGEQYFGPGTRLTVT.

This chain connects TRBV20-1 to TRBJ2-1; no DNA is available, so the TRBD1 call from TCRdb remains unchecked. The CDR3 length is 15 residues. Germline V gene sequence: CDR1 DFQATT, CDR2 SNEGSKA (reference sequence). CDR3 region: CSASKITGALDEQFF.

The CDR3 region is CASSPSGSSYNEQFF. V is TRBV7-9 and J is TRBJ2-1. CDR1 and CDR2 from the germline V gene are SEHNR and FQNEAQ (reference sequence). CDR3 length equals 15 residues.

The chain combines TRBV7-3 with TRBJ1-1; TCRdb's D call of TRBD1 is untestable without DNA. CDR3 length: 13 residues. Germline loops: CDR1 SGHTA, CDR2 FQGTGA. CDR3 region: CASSPGINTEAFF.